This TCR beta chain was retrieved from a study of cytomegalovirus exposure and HLA in healthy donors. Study-wide points: Versus the roughly 640-donor mean, an Asian-associated ancestry cluster reportedly showed fewer N-insertions in a later analysis. Excluded: some indistinguishable V segments such as TRBV6-2 and TRBV6-3.

About this clone: Its antigen remains unidentified.

The CDR3 consists of 15 residues. Trimming stripped 3 bases from V and 6 bases from J, with 19 bases between. Germline loops: CDR1 GTSNPN, CDR2 SVGIG (reference sequence). Amplification used 60 Vbeta primers and 13 Jbeta primers. TCRdb's table, derived via immunoSEQ multiplex PCR, lists solely in-frame clones and lacks some. In the table there are 110,000 or so clones, over 65% of which are singletons. The clonotype comes from a woman aged 40 to 50 in good health and CMV-seropositive. The chain carries TRBV30 and TRBJ2-3, with a tentative D call TRBD1 (5 bases). The sequenced sample was PBMCs. The CDR3 loop is CAWRAGRAVRDTQYF. The CDR3 DNA sequence: TGTGCCTGGAGGGCCGGCAGGGCAGTACGCGATACGCAGTATTTT.